A single sample is the source of the 32 T cell receptor beta chains below, sequenced in a study of T cell responses to AZD1222 COVID-19 vaccine. Repertoires were generated with immunoSEQ multiplex PCR, while TCRdb's copy carries only in-frame clones and drops some. Among 90,000 to 150,000 clones listed, roughly nine tenths were seen once. Sample: peripheral blood, taken on day 0 of AZD1222 vaccination. These receptor sequences come from an adult in good health.

The chain links TRBV25-1 to TRBJ1-2, with D possibly TRBD1 on 5 matching bases. V was clipped by 2 bases and J by 5 bases, with 12 bases between them. The CDR3 is made up of 14 amino acids. Germline CDR1 MGHDK, CDR2 SYGVNS. The CDR3: CASSEGPGLYGYTF. The DNA for the CDR3 is TGTGCCAGCAGTGAAGGTCCAGGGCTGTATGGCTACACCTTC.

V and J are TRBV4-1 and TRBJ1-5, with D possibly matching TRBD1 (5 bases). The CDR3 is 14 amino acids. Germline CDR1 and CDR2: MGHRA and YSYEKL. Deletions cut 3 bases from V and 7 bases from J, with 13 bases between. In DNA form, the CDR3 reads TGCGCCAGCAGCCACCGGGACTGGGTACAGCCCCAGCATTTT. Its translation: CASSHRDWVQPQHF.

This rearrangement joins TRBV5-4 to TRBJ1-5; D possibly corresponds to TRBD1 (5 bases). Germline CDR1 reads SGHNT; CDR2 reads YYREEE (reference sequence). The CDR3 has 15 residues. Trimming removed 0 bases from V and 7 bases from J, with 14 bases in between. CDR3 amino acids: CASSLGGASQQPQHF. The CDR3 DNA sequence: TGTGCCAGCAGCTTGGGAGGGGCCAGCCAACAGCCCCAGCATTTT.

The rearrangement joins TRBV19 to TRBJ2-1, with 10 bases aligning to TRBD2. The germline V gene has CDR1 LNHDA and CDR2 SQIVND (reference sequence). The CDR3 has 17 residues. Unmatched junction bases numbered 3, after V lost 1 base and J lost 0 bases. The CDR3 sequence is CASSIGLAGSSYNEQFF. CDR3 coding DNA: TGTGCCAGTAGTATAGGACTAGCGGGCTCCTCCTACAATGAGCAGTTCTTC.

The chain combines TRBV19 with TRBJ1-1, with D maybe TRBD1 (6 bases). Germline CDR1 and CDR2: LNHDA and SQIVND (reference sequence). V was cut by 7 bases and J by 6 bases, with 18 bases left in between. The CDR3 sequence is 14 residues long. Here the CDR3 reads CASTPRGGLAEAFF. The CDR3 DNA sequence: TGTGCCAGTACCCCCAGGGGAGGGTTGGCTGAAGCTTTCTTT.

The chain uses TRBV19 and TRBJ2-5, with 11 bases identical to TRBD1. Germline V gene data show CDR1 as LNHDA and CDR2 as SQIVND (reference sequence). The V and J ends lost 5 bases and 2 bases, in that order; junction bases with no gene match: 4. CDR3 length: 15 residues. CDR3 region: CASSQDRGPQETQYF. The CDR3, as DNA: TGTGCCAGTAGTCAGGACAGGGGGCCTCAAGAGACCCAGTACTTC.

The rearrangement links TRBV19 to TRBJ1-4; unclear D gene. The CDR3 covers 15 residues. With 6 bases removed from V and 0 bases from J, the gap between germline ends came to 11 bases. Germline lookup yields CDR1 LNHDA and CDR2 SQIVND (reference sequence). The CDR3 sequence is CASRREPATNEKLFF. Here the CDR3 DNA reads TGTGCCAGTAGGCGTGAGCCAGCAACTAATGAAAAACTGTTTTTT.

The rearrangement uses TRBV20-1 and TRBJ2-1; tentative D call: TRBD2 (6 bases). The germline gives CDR1 DFQATT, CDR2 SNEGSKA (reference sequence). CDR3 length: 14 amino acids. Between the trimmed V and J ends, which lost 3 bases and 8 bases, there was a span of 17 bases. CDR3 loop: CSASAAGRLDEQFF. In DNA form, the CDR3 reads TGCAGTGCTAGTGCGGCAGGGAGGTTGGATGAGCAGTTCTTC.

This clone was detected only a few times. The rearrangement uses TRBV7-8 and TRBJ2-2; maybe TRBD2 (6 bases). CDR1 and CDR2 from the germline V gene are SGHVS and FQNEAQ. The CDR3 has 16 residues. V was pared by 5 bases and J by 8 bases, with 21 bases between. CDR3 nucleotide sequence: TGTGCCAGCAGCCACCGACTAGTATCAGGTCCGGGGGAGCTGTTTTTT. It translates to CASSHRLVSGPGELFF.

The chain is built from TRBV24-1 and TRBJ2-6; perhaps TRBD1 as D (6 bases). The V end was cut by 4 bases, the J end by 1 base, with 7 bases between. Germline loops: CDR1 KGHDR, CDR2 SFDVKD. There are 15 residues in the CDR3. CDR3 sequence: CATSDTGSGANVLTF. For the CDR3, the DNA is TGTGCCACCAGTGACACAGGGTCTGGGGCCAACGTCCTGACTTTC.

This clone was detected a few times. The chain is built from TRBV6-5 and TRBJ1-2; possibly TRBD1 for D (6 bases). Germline lookup yields CDR1 MNHEY and CDR2 SVGAGI. V lost 8 bases, J lost 7 bases, and 17 bases lay in between. The CDR3 sequence is 13 residues long. This CDR3 is CASAPQGMRGYTF. CDR3 bases: TGTGCCAGCGCCCCACAGGGTATGCGTGGCTACACCTTC.

CDR3 amino acids: CASSPRDRLYEQYF. CDR3 nucleotides: TGTGCCAGCAGCCCCCGGGACAGGCTCTACGAGCAGTACTTC. The chain uses TRBV6-4 and TRBJ2-7, with 8 bases fitting TRBD1. The junction had 7 bases not matched to a gene; V was cut back by 6 bases and J by 3 bases. The CDR3 is 14 residues long. CDR1 is MRHNA and CDR2 is SNTAGT in the germline V gene.

V is TRBV9 and J is TRBJ1-2; D remains unclear. V dropped 4 bases and J dropped 0 bases, with 13 bases sitting between them. CDR1 and CDR2 from the germline V gene are SGDLS and YYNGEE. The CDR3 runs to 15 residues. CDR3 amino acids: CASSPEVASNYGYTF. In DNA form, the CDR3 reads TGTGCCAGCAGCCCCGAGGTCGCTTCTAACTATGGCTACACCTTC.

The J gene is TRBJ2-7, the V gene TRBV11-1; maybe TRBD2 (5 bases). The CDR3 runs to 13 residues. Trimming took off 1 base at V and 4 bases at J, with 8 bases between the two ends. Germline-derived CDR1 and CDR2 are SGHAT and FQDESV (reference sequence). As DNA, the CDR3 is TGTGCCAGCAGCTTAGAACTAGATTACGAGCAGTACTTC. Translating gives CASSLELDYEQYF.

The chain links TRBV15 to TRBJ2-7; 10 positions agree with TRBD2. V lost 2 bases to trimming and J lost 5 bases; unmatched junction nucleotides: 6. The CDR3 length is 15 residues. Germline CDR1 reads LNHNV; CDR2 reads YYDKDF (reference sequence). CDR3 coding DNA: TGTGCCACCAGCAGATCGGGACTAGCGTCCCACGAGCAGTACTTC. Translating it yields CATSRSGLASHEQYF.

V usage is TRBV28 and J usage is TRBJ2-5, with TRBD1 matching 10 bases. The trim removed 6 bases at V and 9 bases at J, leaving 13 bases unmatched. The CDR3 has 15 residues. CDR1 and CDR2 (germline): MDHEN, SYDVKM. CDR3 bases: TGTGCCAGCAGCCCTCCCACCGGGACAGGGGCGTCCCAGTACTTC. It is translated as CASSPPTGTGASQYF.

V usage is TRBV10-3 and J usage is TRBJ1-5; TRBD1 matches 9 bases. The CDR3 is made up of 13 amino acids. Trimming cost V 10 bases and J 4 bases; bases outside gene matches: 5. The germline V gene has CDR1 ENHRY and CDR2 SYGVKD. CDR3 sequence: CANRDRENQPQHF. CDR3 coding DNA: TGTGCCAACAGGGACAGGGAGAATCAGCCCCAGCATTTT.

This chain uses TRBV19 with TRBJ1-1; D is unclear. Germline loops: CDR1 LNHDA, CDR2 SQIVND (reference sequence). The CDR3 has 15 amino acids. V was cut by 5 bases and J by 0 bases, with 13 bases left in between. CDR3 amino acids: CASSSLGNMNTEAFF. For the CDR3, the DNA is TGTGCCAGTAGTTCCTTGGGGAATATGAACACTGAAGCTTTCTTT.

For the CDR3, the DNA is TGCAGCGTTGAAGACTTAGGGGCTCCTGGAAACACCATATATTTT. Residues: CSVEDLGAPGNTIYF. The chain joins TRBV29-1 to TRBJ1-3; D possibly corresponds to TRBD1 (5 bases). Trimming shortened V by 0 bases and J by 2 bases, and 11 bases separated the two germline ends. Germline V gene lookup returns CDR1 SQVTM and CDR2 ANQGSEA. The CDR3 extends over 15 amino acids.

The chain recombines TRBV5-1 with TRBJ2-5; the D call may be TRBD1 or TRBD2 (5 bases each). This CDR3 has 17 residues. V lost 0 bases, J lost 4 bases, and 19 bases lay in between. The germline V gene has CDR1 SGHRS and CDR2 YFSETQ. CDR3 loop: CASSLGPRPPGRETQYF. The CDR3, as DNA: TGCGCCAGCAGCTTGGGGCCGCGTCCCCCGGGACGAGAGACCCAGTACTTC.

The chain couples TRBV7-3 to TRBJ1-1; 11 bases match TRBD1. V dropped 5 bases and J dropped 4; count of bases not matched to a gene: 15. Germline lookup yields CDR1 SGHTA and CDR2 FQGTGA. The length of the CDR3 is 18 residues. CDR3 coding DNA: TGTGCCAGCAGCCCACGGGCGGGACAGGGGGTCTGGAGCACTGAAGCTTTCTTT. Encoded protein: CASSPRAGQGVWSTEAFF.

This clone occurred a few times. This rearrangement joins TRBV28 to TRBJ2-3, with 12 positions matching TRBD2. The CDR3 spans 16 residues. In germline, CDR1 is MDHEN, CDR2 SYDVKM. The V gene end was trimmed by 3 bases and the J gene end by 4 bases; junction bases not matched to a gene: 5. DNA of the CDR3: TGTGCCAGCAGTTTGACTAGCGGGAGTAAGGCAGATACGCAGTATTTT. This translates into CASSLTSGSKADTQYF.

V and J are TRBV29-1 and TRBJ2-7, with D perhaps assigned TRBD1 or TRBD2 (5 bases each). V was clipped by 0 bases and J by 7 bases, with 13 bases between them. This CDR3 has 13 residues. Germline-derived CDR1 and CDR2 are SQVTM and ANQGSEA. CDR3 region: CSVEEGPGSEQYF. In DNA form, the CDR3 reads TGCAGCGTTGAAGAGGGACCAGGGAGTGAGCAGTACTTC.

This chain links TRBV5-1 with TRBJ2-1; D assignment may be TRBD1 or TRBD2 (6 bases each). The CDR3 contains 19 residues. Between the trimmed V and J ends, which lost 2 bases and 0 bases, there was a span of 21 bases. In germline, CDR1 is SGHRS, CDR2 YFSETQ. The CDR3 protein is CASSLGAGSGRGSYNEQFF. As DNA, the CDR3 is TGCGCCAGCAGCTTAGGGGCGGGTAGCGGCAGGGGCTCCTACAATGAGCAGTTCTTC.

The J gene is TRBJ2-1, the V gene TRBV4-1; no clear D gene. The germline gives CDR1 MGHRA, CDR2 YSYEKL. The CDR3 spans 11 residues. The ends were cut back, 1 base at V and 13 bases at J, with 8 bases in the middle. The CDR3 reads CASSQAGLQFF. The CDR3 DNA is TGCGCCAGCAGCCAAGCCGGCCTACAGTTCTTC.

This clone was recorded once. The gene calls are TRBV20-1 and TRBJ1-4; D is possibly TRBD1 (5 bases). The CDR3 is 12 residues long. The ends were cut back, 3 bases at V and 7 bases at J, with 9 bases in the middle. Germline V lookup: CDR1 DFQATT, CDR2 SNEGSKA (reference sequence). CDR3 region: CSASSGSEKLFF. DNA for the CDR3: TGCAGTGCTAGTTCAGGGTCTGAAAAACTGTTTTTT.

V is TRBV10-3 and J is TRBJ2-1; TRBD2 aligns across 8 bases. This CDR3 has 15 residues. V gave up 6 bases and J gave up 5 bases; unmatched junction bases: 9. Per germline, CDR1 ENHRY and CDR2 SYGVKD. CDR3 amino acids: CAISAAGVSNNEQFF. In DNA, the CDR3 is TGTGCCATCAGCGCAGCGGGAGTAAGCAACAATGAGCAGTTCTTC.

The CDR3 DNA follows: TGTGCCAGCAGTTACGCGGACACCGAGGGGCAGTACTTC. This sequence encodes CASSYADTEGQYF. The rearrangement links TRBV6-6 to TRBJ2-7; D possibly matches TRBD1 or TRBD2 (5 bases each). CDR1 is MNHNY, CDR2 SVGAGI, per germline (reference sequence). Trimming removed 2 bases from V and 9 bases from J, with 14 bases in between. This CDR3 contains 13 residues.

CDR3 protein: CASSWRDCTTEETQYF. In DNA, the CDR3 is TGTGCCAGCAGTTGGCGGGACTGTACCACAGAAGAGACCCAGTACTTC. V usage is TRBV27 and J usage is TRBJ2-5, with D possibly being TRBD2 (6 bases). The CDR3 sequence is 16 residues long. Germline V gives CDR1 MNHEY, CDR2 SMNVEV (reference sequence). V was shortened by 4 bases and J by 3 bases, with 18 bases between the two germline ends.

The chain combines TRBV27 with TRBJ2-5; no clear D gene. Trimming left V 5 bases short and J 7 bases short, with 14 bases between. From germline, CDR1 is MNHEY and CDR2 SMNVEV (reference sequence). The CDR3 sequence is 13 residues long. DNA for the CDR3: TGTGCCAGCAGTACTCCGAGCCGGGCGACCCAGTACTTC. Its protein is CASSTPSRATQYF.

This clone was observed a single time. This chain uses TRBV5-6 with TRBJ2-1; D tentatively fits TRBD1 or TRBD2 (5 bases each). CDR1 and CDR2 from the germline V gene are SGHDT and YYEEEE. V dropped 1 base and J dropped 13 bases, with 15 bases sitting between them. The CDR3 totals 13 residues. CDR3 DNA: TGTGCCAGCAGCTTGAGTTTAGGGACGACCCAGTTCTTC. Residues: CASSLSLGTTQFF.

The V gene is TRBV5-8, the J gene TRBJ2-7, with no clear D. The CDR3 has 14 residues. Germline V gene data show CDR1 as SGHTS and CDR2 as YDEGEE. Trimming shortened V by 1 base and J by 1 base, and 9 bases separated the two germline ends. CDR3 loop: CASSLWSVSYEQYF. The CDR3 bases are TGTGCCAGCAGCTTGTGGTCAGTTTCCTACGAGCAGTACTTC. Together with reference TRBV5-8 and TRBJ2-7, the CDR3 gives the full variable domain: EAGVTQSPTHLIKTRGQQATLRCSPISGHTSVYWYQQALGLGLQFLLWYDEGEERNRGNFPPRFSGRQFPNYSSELNVNALELEDSALYLCASSLWSVSYEQYFGPGTRLTVT.